This T cell receptor beta chain appears in the sequencing data of a study of cytomegalovirus exposure and HLA in healthy donors. Background on the study: An earlier analysis found under 130 million unique TCR beta sequences from approximately 170 million T cells.

Findings and limits, study-wide: Association of a missense DCLRE1C variant with TCR beta V- and J-gene trimming was reported in a later analysis. Analysis performed later found over 15,000 TCR beta sequences associated with HLA alleles at 0.05 false discovery rate.

Germline V CDR1 and CDR2: GTSNPN, SVGIG (reference sequence). The CDR3 has 12 residues. V lost 1 base, J lost 8 bases, and 8 bases lay in between. PCR involved 60 Vbeta and 13 Jbeta primers. Original analysis: Approximately 11 million of some 80 million unique TCR beta chains were shared, per a later count. Profiled with immunoSEQ multiplex PCR; TCRdb holds only in-frame clones, not every one. The V and J calls and clone size were taken over from that table, and D and trimming were inferred from the DNA. The profile shows some 160,000 clones, 60% to 80% of them singletons. Of note for this clone: Its matching antigen is unknown.

The specimen sequenced was PBMCs. The receptor comes from a woman in her 30s in good health and CMV-seronegative. The chain uses TRBV30 and TRBJ1-4; D remains unclear. DNA of the CDR3: TGTGCCTGGAGTGGCCAGACAGAAAAACTGTTTTTT. Translating gives CAWSGQTEKLFF.